This TCR beta chain is from a study of metastatic and nonmetastatic thyroid tumors. This clone appeared a single time. Its specificity is unknown. TCRdb re-called the PCR reads via MiXCR. The sample consists of approximately 3,000 clones, 35% of them appearing once. All patients were treatment-naive before thyroid surgery. The study's findings and limits: In both blood and tumor samples, TCR beta diversity was reported significantly higher for malignant than benign nodules.

Sequencing was performed on adjacent normal tissue. This sequence was found in a male donor with papillary thyroid cancer or a benign thyroid nodule (not recorded which). Some clones in this sample may be carry-over from other donors' samples.

The CDR3 coding sequence is TGTGCCAGCAGCGTATTAGAGGACGAGCAGTACTTC. Its translation: CASSVLEDEQYF. The chain recombines TRBV9 with TRBJ2-7, with D hard to call. Between the trimmed V and J ends, which lost 1 base and 5 bases, there was a span of 7 bases. The germline V gene has CDR1 SGDLS and CDR2 YYNGEE. CDR3 length: 12 amino acids.